This TCR beta chain originates from a study of regulatory T cells in long-lasting Graves disease. Study observations and caveats: Favored gene segments in persistent disease were TRBV28, TRBJ1-2 and TRBJ2-5.

The sample's time point: newly diagnosed GD, antithyroid drugs for less than 3 months. After RNA was extracted from PBMCs, the TCR library was made from it. Relying on iRepertoire HTBI primers and Arm-PCR of CDR3 regions, the team built TCR beta libraries. TCRdb independently ran MiXCR on the multiplex PCR reads; one entry per CDR3 protein. The table lists fewer than 350,000 distinct CDR3 sequences, 15% to 20% of them singletons, with roughly 35% in the top ten. There are many counts of this clonotype. Antigen: not known. This CDR3 comprises 14 residues. V lost 6 bases, J lost 6 bases, and 16 bases lay in between.

Sequences were derived from peripheral blood mononuclear cells (PBMCs), sampled at new diagnosis, from a patient treated with antithyroid drugs. The chain employs TRBV12-3 or TRBV12-4 and TRBJ2-3; TRBD2 is a possible D gene (6 bases). This sequence originates from a female donor with Graves disease. CDR3 in amino acids: CASSPPRSGDTQYF. The CDR3 DNA is TGTGCCAGCAGCCCGCCTCGGAGCGGGGATACGCAGTATTTT.